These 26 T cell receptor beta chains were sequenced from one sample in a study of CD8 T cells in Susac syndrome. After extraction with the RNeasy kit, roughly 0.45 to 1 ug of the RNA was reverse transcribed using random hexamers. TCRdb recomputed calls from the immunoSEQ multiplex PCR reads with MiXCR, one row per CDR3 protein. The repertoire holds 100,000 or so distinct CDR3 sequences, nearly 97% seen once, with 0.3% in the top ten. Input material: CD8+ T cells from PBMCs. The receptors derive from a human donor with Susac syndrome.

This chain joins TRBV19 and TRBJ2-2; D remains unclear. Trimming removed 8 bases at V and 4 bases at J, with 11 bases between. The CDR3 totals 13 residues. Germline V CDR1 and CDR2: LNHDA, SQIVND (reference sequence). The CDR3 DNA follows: TGTGCCAGTTCCCCGTGGGCCACCGGGGAGCTGTTTTTT. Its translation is CASSPWATGELFF.

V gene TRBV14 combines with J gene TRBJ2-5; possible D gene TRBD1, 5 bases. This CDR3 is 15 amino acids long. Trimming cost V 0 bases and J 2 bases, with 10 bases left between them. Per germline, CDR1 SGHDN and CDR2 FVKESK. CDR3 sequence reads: CASSQDPNRQETQYF. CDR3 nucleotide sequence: TGTGCCAGCAGCCAAGATCCGAACAGGCAAGAGACCCAGTACTTC.

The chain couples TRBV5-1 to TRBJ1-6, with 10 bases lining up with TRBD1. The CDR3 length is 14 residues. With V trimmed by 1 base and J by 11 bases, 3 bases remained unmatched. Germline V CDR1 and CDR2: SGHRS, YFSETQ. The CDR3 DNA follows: TGCGCCAGCAGCTTGTGGGACAGGGGTGCACCCCTCCACTTT. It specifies CASSLWDRGAPLHF.

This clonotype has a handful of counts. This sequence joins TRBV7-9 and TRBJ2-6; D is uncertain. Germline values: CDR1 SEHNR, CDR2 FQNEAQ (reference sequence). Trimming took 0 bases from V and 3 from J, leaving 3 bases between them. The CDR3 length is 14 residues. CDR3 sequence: CASSLARGANVLTF. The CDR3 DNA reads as TGTGCCAGCAGCTTAGCCCGTGGGGCCAACGTCCTGACTTTC.

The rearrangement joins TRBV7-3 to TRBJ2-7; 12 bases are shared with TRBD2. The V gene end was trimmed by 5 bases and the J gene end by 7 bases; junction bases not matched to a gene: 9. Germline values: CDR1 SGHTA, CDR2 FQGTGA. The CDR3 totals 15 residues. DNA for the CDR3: TGTGCCAGCAGCCCAAGACTAGCGGGAGTGGCGGAGCAGTACTTC. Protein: CASSPRLAGVAEQYF. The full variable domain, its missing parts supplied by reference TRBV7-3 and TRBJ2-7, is GAGVSQTPSNKVTEKGKYVELRCDPISGHTALYWYRQSLGQGPEFLIYFQGTGAADDSGLPNDRFFAVRPEGSVSTLKIQRTERGDSAVYLCASSPRLAGVAEQYFGPGTRLTVT.

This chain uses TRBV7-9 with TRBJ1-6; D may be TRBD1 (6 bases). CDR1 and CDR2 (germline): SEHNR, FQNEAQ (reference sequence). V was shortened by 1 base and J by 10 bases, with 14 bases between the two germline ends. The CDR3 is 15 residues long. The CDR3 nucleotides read TGTGCCAGCAGCTTAGGGTCGGGGGGCGACTCACCCCTCCACTTT. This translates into CASSLGSGGDSPLHF. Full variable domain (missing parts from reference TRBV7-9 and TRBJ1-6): DTGVSQNPRHKITKRGQNVTFRCDPISEHNRLYWYRQTLGQGPEFLTYFQNEAQLEKSRLLSDRFSAERPKGSFSTLEIQRTEQGDSAMYLCASSLGSGGDSPLHFGNGTRLTVT.

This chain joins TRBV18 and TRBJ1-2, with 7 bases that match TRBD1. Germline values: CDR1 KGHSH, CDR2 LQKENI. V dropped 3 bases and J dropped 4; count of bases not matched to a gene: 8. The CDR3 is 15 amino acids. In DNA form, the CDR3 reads TGTGCCAGCTCACCCGACAGGGATGTTTCCTATGGCTACACCTTC. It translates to CASSPDRDVSYGYTF. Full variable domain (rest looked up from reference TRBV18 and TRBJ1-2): NAGVMQNPRHLVRRRGQEARLRCSPMKGHSHVYWYRQLPEEGLKFMVYLQKENIIDESGMPKERFSAEFPKEGPSILRIQQVVRGDSAAYFCASSPDRDVSYGYTFGSGTRLTVV.

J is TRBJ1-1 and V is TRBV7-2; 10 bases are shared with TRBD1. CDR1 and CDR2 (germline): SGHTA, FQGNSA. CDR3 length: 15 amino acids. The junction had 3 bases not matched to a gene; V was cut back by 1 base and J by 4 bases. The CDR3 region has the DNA TGTGCCAGCAGCTTAGTTTGGACAGGGGGCACTGAAGCTTTCTTT. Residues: CASSLVWTGGTEAFF.

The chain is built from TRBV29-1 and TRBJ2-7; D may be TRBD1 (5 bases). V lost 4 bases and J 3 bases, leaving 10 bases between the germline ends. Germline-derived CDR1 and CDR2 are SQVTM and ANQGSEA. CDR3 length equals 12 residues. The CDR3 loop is CSVGAGNYEQYF. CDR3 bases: TGCAGCGTTGGGGCAGGGAACTACGAGCAGTACTTC.

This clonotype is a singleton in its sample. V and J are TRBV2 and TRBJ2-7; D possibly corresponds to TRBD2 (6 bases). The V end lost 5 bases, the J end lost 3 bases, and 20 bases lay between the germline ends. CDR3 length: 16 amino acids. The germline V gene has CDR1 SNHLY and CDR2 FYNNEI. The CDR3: CASSRGSRTTDYEQYF. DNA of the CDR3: TGTGCCAGCAGTCGGGGGTCAAGGACAACCGACTACGAGCAGTACTTC.

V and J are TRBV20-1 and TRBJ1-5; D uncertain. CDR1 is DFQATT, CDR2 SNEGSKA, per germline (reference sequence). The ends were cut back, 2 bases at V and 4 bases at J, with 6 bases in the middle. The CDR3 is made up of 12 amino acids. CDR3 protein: CSARWSNQPQHF. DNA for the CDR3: TGCAGTGCTAGATGGAGTAATCAGCCCCAGCATTTT.

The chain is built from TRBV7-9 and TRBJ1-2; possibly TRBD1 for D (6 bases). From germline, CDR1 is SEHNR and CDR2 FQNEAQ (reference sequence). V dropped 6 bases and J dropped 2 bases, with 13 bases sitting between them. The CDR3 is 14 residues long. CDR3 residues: CASRVGHSNYGYTF. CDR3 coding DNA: TGTGCCAGCAGGGTGGGACACTCAAACTATGGCTACACCTTC.

CDR3 sequence reads: CAISEVESAETGNTDTQYF. In DNA form, the CDR3 reads TGTGCCATCAGTGAAGTGGAGAGCGCGGAGACAGGAAACACAGATACGCAGTATTTT. The rearrangement uses TRBV10-3 and TRBJ2-3, with D maybe TRBD1 (6 bases). The CDR3 is made up of 19 amino acids. Trimming removed 3 bases from V and 2 bases from J, with 24 bases in between. CDR1 ENHRY and CDR2 SYGVKD come from the germline V gene.

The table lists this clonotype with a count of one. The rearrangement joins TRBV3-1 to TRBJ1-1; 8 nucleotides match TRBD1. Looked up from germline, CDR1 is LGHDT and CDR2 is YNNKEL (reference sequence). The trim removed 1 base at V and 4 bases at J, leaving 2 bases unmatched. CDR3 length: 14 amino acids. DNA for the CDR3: TGTGCCAGCAGCCAAGCAGGGGGCTTCACTGAAGCTTTCTTT. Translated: CASSQAGGFTEAFF.

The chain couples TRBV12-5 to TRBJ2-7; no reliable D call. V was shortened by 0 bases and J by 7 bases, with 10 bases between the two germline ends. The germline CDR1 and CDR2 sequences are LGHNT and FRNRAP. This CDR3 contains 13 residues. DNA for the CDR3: TGTGCTAGTGGTTTGGTACCGGAGAGTGAGCAGTACTTC. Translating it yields CASGLVPESEQYF.

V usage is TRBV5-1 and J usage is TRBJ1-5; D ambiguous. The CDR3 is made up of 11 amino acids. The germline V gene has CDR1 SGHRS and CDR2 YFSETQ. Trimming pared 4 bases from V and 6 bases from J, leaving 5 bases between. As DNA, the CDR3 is TGCGCCAGCAGCAGAAGTCAGCCCCAGCATTTT. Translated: CASSRSQPQHF.

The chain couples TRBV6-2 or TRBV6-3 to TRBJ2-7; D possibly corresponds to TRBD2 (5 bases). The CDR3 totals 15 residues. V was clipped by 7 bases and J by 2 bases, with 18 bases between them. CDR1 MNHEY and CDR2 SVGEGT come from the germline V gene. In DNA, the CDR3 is TGTGCCAGCACCAATCGCGGAGACGGGACCTACGAGCAGTACTTC. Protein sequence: CASTNRGDGTYEQYF.

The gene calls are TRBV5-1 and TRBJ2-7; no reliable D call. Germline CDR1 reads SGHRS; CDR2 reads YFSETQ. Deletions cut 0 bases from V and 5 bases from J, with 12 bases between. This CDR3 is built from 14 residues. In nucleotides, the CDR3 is TGCGCCAGCAGCTTGGCTGATTCCATGGACGAGCAGTACTTC. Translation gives CASSLADSMDEQYF.

CDR3 nucleotide sequence: TGTGCCAGCAGCCCCGCACAGGGGCACGAGCAGTACTTC. This translates into CASSPAQGHEQYF. This sequence joins TRBV5-4 and TRBJ2-7, with TRBD1 matching 7 bases. Germline lookup yields CDR1 SGHNT and CDR2 YYREEE (reference sequence). This CDR3 has 13 residues. The junction had 6 bases not matched to a gene; V was cut back by 4 bases and J by 5 bases. Filled out from reference TRBV5-4 and TRBJ2-7, the complete variable domain reads ETGVTQSPTHLIKTRGQQVTLRCSSQSGHNTVSWYQQALGQGPQFIFQYYREEENGRGNFPPRFSGLQFPNYSSELNVNALELDDSALYLCASSPAQGHEQYFGPGTRLTVT.

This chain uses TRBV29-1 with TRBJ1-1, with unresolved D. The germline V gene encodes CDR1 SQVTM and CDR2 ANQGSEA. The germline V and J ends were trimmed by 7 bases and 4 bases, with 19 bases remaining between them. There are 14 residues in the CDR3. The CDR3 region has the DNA TGCAGCGCCTACCACCCCGGGGAGGGCACTGAAGCTTTCTTT. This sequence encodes CSAYHPGEGTEAFF.

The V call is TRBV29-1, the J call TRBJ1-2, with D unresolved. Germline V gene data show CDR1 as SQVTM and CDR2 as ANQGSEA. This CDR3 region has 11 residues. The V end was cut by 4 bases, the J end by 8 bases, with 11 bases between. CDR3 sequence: CSVGTLKGYTF. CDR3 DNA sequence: TGCAGCGTTGGGACCCTCAAGGGCTACACCTTC.

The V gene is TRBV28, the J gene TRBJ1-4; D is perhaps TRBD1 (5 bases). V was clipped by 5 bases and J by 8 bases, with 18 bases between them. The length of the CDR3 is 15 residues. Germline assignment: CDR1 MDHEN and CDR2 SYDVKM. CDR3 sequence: CASSAMLGVGEKLFF. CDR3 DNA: TGTGCCAGCAGTGCCATGTTAGGGGTCGGGGAAAAACTGTTTTTT.

CDR3 coding DNA: TGTGCCAGCAGGGGATATGGTGAGGCGAACACTGAAGCTTTCTTT. It is translated as CASRGYGEANTEAFF. V is TRBV11-2 and J is TRBJ1-1, with D unresolved. The ends were cut back, 6 bases at V and 1 base at J, with 15 bases in the middle. Germline CDR1 reads SGHAT; CDR2 reads FQNNGV. The CDR3 contains 15 residues.

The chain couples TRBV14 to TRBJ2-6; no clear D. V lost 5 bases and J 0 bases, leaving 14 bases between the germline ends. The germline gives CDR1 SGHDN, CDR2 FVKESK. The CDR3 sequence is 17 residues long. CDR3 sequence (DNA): TGTGCCAGCAGCGCCCCTCAAAGGGTCTCTGGGGCCAACGTCCTGACTTTC. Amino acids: CASSAPQRVSGANVLTF.

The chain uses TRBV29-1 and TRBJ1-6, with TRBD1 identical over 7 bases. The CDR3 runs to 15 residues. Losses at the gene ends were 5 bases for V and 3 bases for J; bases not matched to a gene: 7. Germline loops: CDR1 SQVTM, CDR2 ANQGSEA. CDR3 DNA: TGCAGCGTTATAGAGGGGACAGACTATAATTCACCCCTCCACTTT. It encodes CSVIEGTDYNSPLHF. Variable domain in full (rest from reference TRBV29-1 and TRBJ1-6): SAVISQKPSRDICQRGTSLTIQCQVDSQVTMMFWYRQQPGQSLTLIATANQGSEATYESGFVIDKFPISRPNLTFSTLTVSNMSPEDSSIYLCSVIEGTDYNSPLHFGNGTRLTVT.

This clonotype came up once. The CDR3 region has the DNA TGTGCCAGCAGCCCACTGCTTCTAGCTACGGGCGAGCAGTTCTTC. It encodes CASSPLLLATGEQFF. This chain links TRBV12-3 or TRBV12-4 with TRBJ2-1; tentatively, D is TRBD2 (5 bases). V was trimmed by 6 bases and J by 10 bases, leaving 22 bases between them. The CDR3 runs 15 residues.